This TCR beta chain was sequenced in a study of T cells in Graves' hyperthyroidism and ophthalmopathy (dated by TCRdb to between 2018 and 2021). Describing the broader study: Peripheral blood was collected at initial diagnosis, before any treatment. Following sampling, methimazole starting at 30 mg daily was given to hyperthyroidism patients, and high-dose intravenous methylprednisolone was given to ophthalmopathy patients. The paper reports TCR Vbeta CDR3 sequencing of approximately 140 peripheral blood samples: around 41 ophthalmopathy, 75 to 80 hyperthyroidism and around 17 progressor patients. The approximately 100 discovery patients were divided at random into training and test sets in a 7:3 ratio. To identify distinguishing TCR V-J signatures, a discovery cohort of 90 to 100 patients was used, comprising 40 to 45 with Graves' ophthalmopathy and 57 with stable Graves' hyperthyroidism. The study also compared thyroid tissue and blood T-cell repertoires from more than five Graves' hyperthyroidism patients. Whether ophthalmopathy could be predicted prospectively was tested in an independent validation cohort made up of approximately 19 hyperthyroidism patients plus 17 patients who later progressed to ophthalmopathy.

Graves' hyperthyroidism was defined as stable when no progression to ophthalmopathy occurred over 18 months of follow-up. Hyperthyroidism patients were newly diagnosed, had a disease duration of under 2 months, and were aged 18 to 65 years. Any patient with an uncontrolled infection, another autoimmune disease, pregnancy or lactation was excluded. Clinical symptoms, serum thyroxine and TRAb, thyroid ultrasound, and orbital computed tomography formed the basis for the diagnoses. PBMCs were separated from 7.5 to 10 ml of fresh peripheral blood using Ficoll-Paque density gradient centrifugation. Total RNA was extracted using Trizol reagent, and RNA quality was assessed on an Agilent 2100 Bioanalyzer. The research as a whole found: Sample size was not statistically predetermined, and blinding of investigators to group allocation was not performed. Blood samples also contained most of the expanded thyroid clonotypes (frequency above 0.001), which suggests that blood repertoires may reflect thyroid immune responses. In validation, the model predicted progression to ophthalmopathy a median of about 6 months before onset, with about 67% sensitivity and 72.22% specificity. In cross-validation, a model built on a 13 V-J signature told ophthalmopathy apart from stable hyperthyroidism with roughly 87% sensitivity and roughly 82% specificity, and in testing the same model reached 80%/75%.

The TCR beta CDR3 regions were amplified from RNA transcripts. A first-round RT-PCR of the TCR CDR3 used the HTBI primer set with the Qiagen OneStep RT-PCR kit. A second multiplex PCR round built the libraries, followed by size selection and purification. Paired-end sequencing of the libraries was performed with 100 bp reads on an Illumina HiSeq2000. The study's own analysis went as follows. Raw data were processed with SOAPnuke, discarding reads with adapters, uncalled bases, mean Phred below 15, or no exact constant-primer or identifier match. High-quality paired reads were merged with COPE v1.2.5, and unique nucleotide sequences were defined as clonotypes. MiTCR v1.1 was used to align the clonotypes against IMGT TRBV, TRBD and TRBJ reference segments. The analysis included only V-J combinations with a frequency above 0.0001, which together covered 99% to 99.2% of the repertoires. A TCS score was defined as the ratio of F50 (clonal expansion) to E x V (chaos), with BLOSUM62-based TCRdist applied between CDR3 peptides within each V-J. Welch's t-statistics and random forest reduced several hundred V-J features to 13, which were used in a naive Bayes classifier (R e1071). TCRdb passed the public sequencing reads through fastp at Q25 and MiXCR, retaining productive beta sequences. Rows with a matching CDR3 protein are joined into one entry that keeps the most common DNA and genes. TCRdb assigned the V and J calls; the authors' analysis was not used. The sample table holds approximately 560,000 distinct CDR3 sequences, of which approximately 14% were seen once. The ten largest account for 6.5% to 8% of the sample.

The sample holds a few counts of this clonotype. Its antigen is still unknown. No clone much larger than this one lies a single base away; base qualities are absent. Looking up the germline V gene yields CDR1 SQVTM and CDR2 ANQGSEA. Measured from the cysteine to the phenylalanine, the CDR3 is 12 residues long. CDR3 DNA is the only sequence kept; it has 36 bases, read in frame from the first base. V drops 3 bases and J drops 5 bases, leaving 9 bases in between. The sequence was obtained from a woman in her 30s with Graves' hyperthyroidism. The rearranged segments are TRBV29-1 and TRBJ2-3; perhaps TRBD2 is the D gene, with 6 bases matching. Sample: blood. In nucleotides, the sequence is TGCAGCGTTGATAGGGGAGGAGATACGCAGTATTTT. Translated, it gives CSVDRGGDTQYF.